This T cell receptor beta chain was documented in a study of T cells after yellow fever vaccination. MiXCR, applied by TCRdb to the 5' RACE reads, yields one record per CDR3 protein. The sample lists around 100,000 distinct CDR3 sequences; 8% to 9.5% were seen once. Findings and limits, study-wide: Compared with primary, the secondary response was weaker and peaked at day 5, not 15. Overall, a small share of clonotypes was seen in both CD4 and CD8 compartments. Researchers cautioned that FACS-sorted repertoires could harbor abundant clonotypes contaminating from the bulk population.

The CDR3 contains 11 residues. This clonotype was seen many times. Its target is not known. One end of the junction fails to match germline, which may point to a read error. The specimen comprised CD8+ T cells sorted from PBMCs, sampled 45 days after the yellow fever booster vaccination. The receptor was derived from a man between 25 and 39 years old who received the YFV17D yellow fever vaccine. This chain joins TRBV12-3 or TRBV12-4 and TRBJ2-4; tentatively, D is TRBD2 (7 bases). CDR3 nucleotide sequence: TGTGCCAGTGATGCGGGGGCCGGCCCGCGGTTC. This gives the protein CASDAGAGPRF.